The present T cell receptor beta chain was sequenced within a study of blood T cell repertoires in COVID-19. Study summary: The United States, Italy and Spain provided the acute and convalescent COVID-19 samples.

Original methodology: Reference gene primers were amplified, and this amplification served to estimate nucleated cell counts. Assay: immunoSEQ multiplex PCR; the TCRdb copy retains only in-frame clones and omits some. The V and J calls and clone size come from that table; D and trimming were worked out from the DNA. The data show a few hundred thousand clones, with about 90% seen just once and around 4.5% held by the top ten. Ages ranged from about 18 to 89 years, with residence in some 25 US areas. CDR1 SNHLY and CDR2 FYNNEI come from the germline V gene. Trimming took 3 bases from V and 0 from J, leaving 9 bases between them. The CDR3 runs 14 residues.

This receptor was taken from a woman between 18 and 29 years old with acute COVID-19. The chain carries TRBV2 and TRBJ2-7; TRBD1 might be the D (5 bases). Sample: PBMCs or T cells enriched from blood (not recorded which). The CDR3 reads CASSDQGPSYEQYF. CDR3 sequence (DNA): TGTGCCAGCAGTGATCAGGGTCCCTCCTACGAGCAGTACTTC.